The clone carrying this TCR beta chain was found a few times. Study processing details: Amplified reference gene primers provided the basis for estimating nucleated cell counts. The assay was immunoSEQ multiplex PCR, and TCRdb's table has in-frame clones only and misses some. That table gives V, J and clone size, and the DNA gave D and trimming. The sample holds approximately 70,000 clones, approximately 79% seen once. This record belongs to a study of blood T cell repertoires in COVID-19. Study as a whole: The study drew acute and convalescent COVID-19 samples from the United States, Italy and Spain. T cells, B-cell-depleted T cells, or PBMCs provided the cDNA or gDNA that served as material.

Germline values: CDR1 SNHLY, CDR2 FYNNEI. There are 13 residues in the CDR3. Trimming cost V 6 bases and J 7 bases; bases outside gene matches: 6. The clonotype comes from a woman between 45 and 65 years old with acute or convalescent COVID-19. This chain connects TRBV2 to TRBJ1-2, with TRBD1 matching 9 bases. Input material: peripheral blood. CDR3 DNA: TGTGCCAGCAGAACACAGGGGGCCACTGGCTACACCTTC. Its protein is CASRTQGATGYTF.